This record covers a single T cell receptor beta chain. The antigen it recognizes is unknown. Per-base qualities were not stored, and no clone one base away is much larger. This entry belongs to a study of memory CD4+ T cells and cytomegalovirus serostatus (dated by TCRdb to between 2018 and 2021). For context, the study as a whole: The cohort included approximately 35 healthy adults from Belgium, of whom 9 were CMV seropositive and approximately 24 were CMV seronegative. To replicate a published TCR-based CMV serostatus classifier, the study sequenced CD4+ memory TCRbeta repertoires from a Belgian cohort whose cytomegalovirus serostatus was known.

Broad study findings and their caveats: Only CD4+CD45RO+ memory cells were sequenced, in contrast to the original study, in which naive and memory CD4+ and CD8+ populations were covered. Among the 150 or so previously reported CMV-associated TCRbeta sequences, approximately 67 showed up in the CD4+ memory repertoires, with each one found in between one and five individuals. Results were interpreted as suggesting that the CMV-associated TCR signature is largely present in the CD4+ memory repertoire. On the Belgian cohort, the classifier based on the original framework reached a median bootstrapped AUC of roughly 0.96, with a 95% CI of 0.76-1.00. For predicting CMV serostatus, the median bootstrapped AUC was about 0.95 using the original framework and about 0.89 using a US-trained random forest.

The Quick-DNA Microprep Kit was used to extract genomic DNA from the sorted cells. TCRbeta DNA was amplified with the immunoSEQ hsTCRbeta kit following the manufacturer's protocol. TCRbeta libraries were sequenced on an Illumina MiSeq instrument. Turning to the authors' computational methods: Once out-of-frame sequences had been removed, approximately 2,000,000 distinct TCRbeta sequences were left, which works out to an average of roughly 72,000 per individual. Two values were used to score each individual: the count of some 150 previously reported CMV-associated TCRbeta sequences and the total count of productive distinct TCRbeta sequences. A beta-binomial model was reimplemented in Python, and scikit-learn random forests with default parameters were trained on US cohort data. Classifier performance on the Belgian cohort was summarized as median AUC with percentile confidence intervals over 10,000 bootstrap iterations. The clones in this table, taken by TCRdb from immuneACCESS, are in-frame only. Not every clone is retained; where verified, under half of the shortfall comes from an unresolved V gene, and the cause of the rest is unknown. V, J and clone size are taken as reported in that table, and D and trimming were inferred from the DNA itself. Counted in this sample were approximately 50,000 clones; under 80% of them appeared once. The biggest ten clones account for 0.67% of the sample.

A FACSAria II was used to sort memory CD4+ T cells, defined as single viable CD3+CD4+CD8-CD45RO+ cells. CMV serostatus was determined with a Roche Elecsys assay detecting serum IgG against CMV pp150, pp28, p38 and p52. Once the samples were thawed, total CD4+ T cells were enriched through positive selection using CD4 magnetic microbeads. The samples came from a different study that was designed specifically to examine the CD4+ T cell memory repertoire. Peripheral blood mononuclear cells were isolated and cryopreserved according to standard operating procedures, and serum was stored at -80 degrees C. The staining relied on CD3-PerCP (BW264/56), CD4-APC (RPA-T4), CD45RO-PE (UCHT1) and CD8-Pacific Orange (3B5) antibodies, and Sytox blue was used to exclude non-viable cells. The CDR3 runs 12 residues from the cysteine to the phenylalanine. Kept here is only the CDR3 DNA, which spans 36 bases and is read in frame from base 1. Relative to germline, V is 4 bases shorter and J is 7 bases shorter, with 11 bases between their ends. CDR1 and CDR2, per the germline V gene (reference sequence), are LNHNV and YYDKDF.

This receptor was identified in an adult in good health and CMV-seronegative. Sequencing was done on a sample of memory CD4+ T cells from blood. This chain is built from TRBV15 and TRBJ2-7; TRBD1 is perhaps the D gene, given 6 matching bases. At the DNA level, the sequence is TGTGCCACCAGCACCCAGGGGTGGGAGCAGTACTTC. Its translation is CATSTQGWEQYF.